Each of the 5 T cell receptor beta chains below was sequenced from the same sample in a study of cytomegalovirus exposure and HLA in healthy donors. PCR used 60 Vbeta primers and 13 Jbeta primers. Profiled with immunoSEQ multiplex PCR; TCRdb holds only in-frame clones, not every one. The sample lists about 210,000 clones; about 83% were seen once. The sample was PBMCs. The receptor source for this set is a woman aged 45-65 years in good health and CMV-seropositive.

This chain connects TRBV19 to TRBJ2-7; D may be TRBD2 (5 bases). Germline V gives CDR1 LNHDA, CDR2 SQIVND (reference sequence). This CDR3 comprises 12 residues. Trimming took off 6 bases at V and 6 bases at J, with 12 bases between the two ends. The CDR3: CASSPGISEQYF. DNA of the CDR3: TGTGCCAGTAGCCCGGGGATTTCCGAGCAGTACTTC.

In its sample, this clone was seen a few times. V gene TRBV4-1 combines with J gene TRBJ1-3; the match to TRBD1 covers 8 bases. CDR3 length equals 17 residues. Trimming removed 0 bases from V and 8 bases from J; junction bases left unmatched: 12. Germline V lookup: CDR1 MGHRA, CDR2 YSYEKL. CDR3 amino acids: CASSQDVRGQGIYTIYF. The CDR3 nucleotides are TGCGCCAGCAGCCAAGATGTCCGAGGACAGGGAATTTACACCATATATTTT.

Turning to this clone: Mismatch with germline at one junction end may stem from a read error. The chain links TRBV29-1 to TRBJ2-7; TRBD1 agrees at 10 bases. The CDR3 is made up of 13 amino acids. Looked up from germline, CDR1 is SQVTM and CDR2 is ANQGSEA. In nucleotides, the CDR3 is TGCAGCGCCGGTGGGGGACAGGGGCCCCCCCAGGCCTTC. Its protein product is CSAGGGQGPPQAF.

The CDR3: CASSLYPQGDEQFF. As DNA, the CDR3 is TGTGCCAGCAGCTTATATCCACAGGGGGATGAGCAGTTCTTC. The V gene is TRBV7-2, the J gene TRBJ2-1; 8 bases align to TRBD1. Germline CDR1 is SGHTA and CDR2 is FQGNSA. The ends lost 2 bases at V and 8 bases at J; junction bases unmatched: 5. The CDR3 totals 14 residues. Filled out from reference TRBV7-2 and TRBJ2-1, the complete variable domain reads GAGVSQSPSNKVTEKGKDVELRCDPISGHTALYWYRQSLGQGLEFLIYFQGNSAPDKSGLPSDRFSAERTGGSVSTLTIQRTQQEDSAVYLCASSLYPQGDEQFFGPGTRLTVL.

This chain joins TRBV19 and TRBJ1-1; D not certain. This CDR3 is 14 amino acids long. CDR1 LNHDA and CDR2 SQIVND come from the germline V gene (reference sequence). V was pared by 1 base and J by 4 bases, with 10 bases between. This chain's CDR3 is CASSIAARGTEAFF. CDR3 DNA: TGTGCCAGTAGTATAGCGGCCCGGGGCACTGAAGCTTTCTTT. The variable domain in full, completed from reference TRBV19 and TRBJ1-1, reads DGGITQSPKYLFRKEGQNVTLSCEQNLNHDAMYWYRQDPGQGLRLIYYSQIVNDFQKGDIAEGYSVSREKKESFPLTVTSAQKNPTAFYLCASSIAARGTEAFFGQGTRLTVV.